This T cell receptor (beta chain) was observed in a study of cytomegalovirus exposure and HLA in healthy donors. Trimming removed 2 bases from V and 3 bases from J, with 14 bases in between. The CDR3 consists of 15 residues. The germline V gene has CDR1 SGHDT and CDR2 YYEEEE. Primers: 60 Vbeta forward and 13 Jbeta reverse. The repertoire was sequenced with immunoSEQ multiplex PCR; TCRdb's copy has only in-frame clones and lacks some. The sample holds roughly 130,000 clones, 73% seen once. The sample taken for sequencing was PBMCs. This TCR derives from a woman in her thirties or forties in good health and CMV-seronegative. The V call is TRBV5-6, the J call TRBJ1-2, with D possibly matching TRBD1 (6 bases). The DNA for the CDR3 is TGTGCCAGCAGCTTCGGATTCCAGGGGCACTATGGCTACACCTTC. Protein sequence: CASSFGFQGHYGYTF. Variable domain in full (rest from reference TRBV5-6 and TRBJ1-2): DAGVTQSPTHLIKTRGQQVTLRCSPKSGHDTVSWYQQALGQGPQFIFQYYEEEERQRGNFPDRFSGHQFPNYSSELNVNALLLGDSALYLCASSFGFQGHYGYTFGSGTRLTVV.